The 2 T cell receptor beta chains presented below share a single source sample, sequenced in a study of blood T cell repertoires in COVID-19. Libraries were prepared by immunoSEQ multiplex PCR; TCRdb keeps only in-frame clonotypes and omits some of them. The sample lists roughly 200,000 clones; less than 90% were seen once. The specimen was peripheral blood. These receptors were taken from a woman at least 80 years old with COVID-19, enrolled during active disease.

The chain has TRBV28 and TRBJ2-2; D is uncertain. There are 13 residues in the CDR3. Germline V CDR1 and CDR2: MDHEN, SYDVKM. Trimming pared 3 bases from V and 8 bases from J, leaving 10 bases between. CDR3 nucleotide sequence: TGTGCCAGCAGTTTGGGCATTCCGGGGGAGCTGTTTTTT. Its translation: CASSLGIPGELFF.

The chain links TRBV6-5 to TRBJ1-2, with D possibly being TRBD1 (5 bases). V dropped 5 bases and J dropped 8 bases, with 21 bases sitting between them. The V gene's germline CDR1 is MNHEY and CDR2 SVGAGI. The CDR3 spans 15 residues. The CDR3 loop is CASSPSLTGVGGYTF. The DNA for the CDR3 is TGTGCCAGCAGTCCAAGCTTAACAGGCGTAGGAGGCTACACCTTC.